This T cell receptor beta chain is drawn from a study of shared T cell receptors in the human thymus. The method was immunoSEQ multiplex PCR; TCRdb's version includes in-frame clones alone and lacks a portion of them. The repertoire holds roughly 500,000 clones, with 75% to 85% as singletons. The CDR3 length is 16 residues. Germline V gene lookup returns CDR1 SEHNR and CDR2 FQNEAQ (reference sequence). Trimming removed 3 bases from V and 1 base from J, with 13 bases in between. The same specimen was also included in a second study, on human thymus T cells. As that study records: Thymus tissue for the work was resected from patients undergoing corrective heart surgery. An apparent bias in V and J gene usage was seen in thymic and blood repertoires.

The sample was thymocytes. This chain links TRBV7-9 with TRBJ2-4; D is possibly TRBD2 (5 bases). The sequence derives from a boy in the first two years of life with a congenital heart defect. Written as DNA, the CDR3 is TGTGCCAGCAGCTTGGAGGCCCCGGGGGCCAAAAACATTCAGTACTTC. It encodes CASSLEAPGAKNIQYF.